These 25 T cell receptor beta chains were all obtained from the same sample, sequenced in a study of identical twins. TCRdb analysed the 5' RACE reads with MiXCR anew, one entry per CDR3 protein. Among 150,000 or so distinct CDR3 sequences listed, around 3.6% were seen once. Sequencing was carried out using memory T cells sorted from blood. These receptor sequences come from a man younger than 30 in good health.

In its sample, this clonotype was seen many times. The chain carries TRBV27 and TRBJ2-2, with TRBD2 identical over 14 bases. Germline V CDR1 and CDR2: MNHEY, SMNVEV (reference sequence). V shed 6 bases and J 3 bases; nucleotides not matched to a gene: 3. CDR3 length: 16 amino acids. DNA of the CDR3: TGTGCCAGCAGGCCGACTAGCGGGAGGGACACCGGGGAGCTGTTTTTT. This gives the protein CASRPTSGRDTGELFF.

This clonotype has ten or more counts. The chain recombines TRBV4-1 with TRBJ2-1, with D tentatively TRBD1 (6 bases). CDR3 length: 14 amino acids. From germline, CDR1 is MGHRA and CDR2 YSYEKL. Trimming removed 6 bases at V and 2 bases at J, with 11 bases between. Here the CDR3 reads CASRAPGAYNEQFF. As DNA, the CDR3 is TGCGCCAGCAGAGCGCCAGGGGCCTACAATGAGCAGTTCTTC.

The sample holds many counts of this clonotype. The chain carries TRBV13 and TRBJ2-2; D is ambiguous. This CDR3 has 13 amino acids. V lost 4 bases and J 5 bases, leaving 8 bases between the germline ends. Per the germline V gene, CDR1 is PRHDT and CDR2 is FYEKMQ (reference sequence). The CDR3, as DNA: TGTGCCAGCAGCTCCCACGGAACCGGGGAGCTGTTTTTT. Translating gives CASSSHGTGELFF.

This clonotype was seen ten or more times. CDR3 loop: CSALPPGGETYNEQFF. The CDR3 nucleotides read TGCAGTGCGCTTCCCCCTGGGGGAGAAACCTACAATGAGCAGTTCTTC. The chain combines TRBV20-1 with TRBJ2-1, with D tentatively TRBD1 or TRBD2 (5 bases each). V lost 6 bases and J lost 2, with 20 bases in between. From germline, CDR1 is DFQATT and CDR2 SNEGSKA (reference sequence). This CDR3 has 16 residues.

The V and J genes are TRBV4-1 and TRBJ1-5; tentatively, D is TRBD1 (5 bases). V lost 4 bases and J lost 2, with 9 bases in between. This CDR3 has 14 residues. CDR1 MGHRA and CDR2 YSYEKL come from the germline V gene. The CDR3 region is CASSRAGRNQPQHF. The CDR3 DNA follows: TGCGCCAGCAGCCGAGCAGGGCGCAATCAGCCCCAGCATTTT.

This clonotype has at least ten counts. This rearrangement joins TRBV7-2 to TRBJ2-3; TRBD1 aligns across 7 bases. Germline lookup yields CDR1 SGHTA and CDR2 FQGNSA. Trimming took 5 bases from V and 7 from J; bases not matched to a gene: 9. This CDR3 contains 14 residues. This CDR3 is CASSPDRSINTQYF. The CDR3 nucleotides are TGTGCCAGCAGCCCGGACAGGTCAATCAATACGCAGTATTTT.

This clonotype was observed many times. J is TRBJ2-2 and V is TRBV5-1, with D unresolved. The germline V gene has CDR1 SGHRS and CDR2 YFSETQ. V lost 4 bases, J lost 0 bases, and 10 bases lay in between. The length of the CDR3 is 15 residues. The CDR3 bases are TGCGCCAGCAGCGCGTACATACCGAACACCGGGGAGCTGTTTTTT. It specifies CASSAYIPNTGELFF.

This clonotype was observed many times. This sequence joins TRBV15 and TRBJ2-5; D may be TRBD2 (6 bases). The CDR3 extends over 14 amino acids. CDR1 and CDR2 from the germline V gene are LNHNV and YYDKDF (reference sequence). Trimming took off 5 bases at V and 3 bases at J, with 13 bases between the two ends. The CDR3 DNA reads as TGTGCCACCAGCTCCCGAGGCGGGGAAGAGACCCAGTACTTC. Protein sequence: CATSSRGGEETQYF.

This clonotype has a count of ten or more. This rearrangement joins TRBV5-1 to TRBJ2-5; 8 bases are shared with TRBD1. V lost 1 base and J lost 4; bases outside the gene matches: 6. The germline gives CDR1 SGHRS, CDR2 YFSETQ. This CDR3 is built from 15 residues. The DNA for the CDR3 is TGCGCCAGCAGCTTGACAGGGGGAGTTGGAGAGACCCAGTACTTC. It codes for CASSLTGGVGETQYF. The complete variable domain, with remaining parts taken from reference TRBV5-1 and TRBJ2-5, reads KAGVTQTPRYLIKTRGQQVTLSCSPISGHRSVSWYQQTPGQGLQFLFEYFSETQRNKGNFPGRFSGRQFSNSRSEMNVSTLELGDSALYLCASSLTGGVGETQYFGPGTRLLVL.

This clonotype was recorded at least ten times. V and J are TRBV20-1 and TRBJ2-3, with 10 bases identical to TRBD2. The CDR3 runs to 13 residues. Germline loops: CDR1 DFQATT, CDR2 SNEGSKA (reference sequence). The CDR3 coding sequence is TGCAGACAGAGCGGGAGGGCCGCGGATACGCAGTATTTT. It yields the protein CRQSGRAADTQYF.

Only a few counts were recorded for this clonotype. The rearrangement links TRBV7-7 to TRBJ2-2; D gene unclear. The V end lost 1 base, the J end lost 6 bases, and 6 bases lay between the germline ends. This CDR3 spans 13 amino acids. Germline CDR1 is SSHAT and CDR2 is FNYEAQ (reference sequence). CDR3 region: CASSLDRAGELFF. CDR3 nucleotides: TGTGCCAGCAGCTTAGACCGGGCCGGGGAGCTGTTTTTT.

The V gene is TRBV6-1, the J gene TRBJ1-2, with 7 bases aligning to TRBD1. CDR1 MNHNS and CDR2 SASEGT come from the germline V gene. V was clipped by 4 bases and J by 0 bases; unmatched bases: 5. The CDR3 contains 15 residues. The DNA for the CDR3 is TGTGCCAGCAGTGGAGGGACAGAATCTAACTATGGCTACACCTTC. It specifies CASSGGTESNYGYTF.

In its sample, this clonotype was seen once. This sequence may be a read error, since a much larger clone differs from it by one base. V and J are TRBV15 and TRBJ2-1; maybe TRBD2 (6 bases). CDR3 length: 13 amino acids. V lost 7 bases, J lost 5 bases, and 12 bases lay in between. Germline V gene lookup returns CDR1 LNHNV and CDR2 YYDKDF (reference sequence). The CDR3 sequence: CATTIGGDNEQFF. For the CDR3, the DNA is TGTGCCACCACGATCGGCGGGGACAATGAGCAGTTCTTC.

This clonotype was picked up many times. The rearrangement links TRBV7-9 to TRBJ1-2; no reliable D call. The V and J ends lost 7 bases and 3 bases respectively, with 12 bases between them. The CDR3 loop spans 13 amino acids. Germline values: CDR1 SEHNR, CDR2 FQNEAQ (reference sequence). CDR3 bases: TGTGCCAGCACCCCGGACCCTTACTATGGCTACACCTTC. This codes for CASTPDPYYGYTF.

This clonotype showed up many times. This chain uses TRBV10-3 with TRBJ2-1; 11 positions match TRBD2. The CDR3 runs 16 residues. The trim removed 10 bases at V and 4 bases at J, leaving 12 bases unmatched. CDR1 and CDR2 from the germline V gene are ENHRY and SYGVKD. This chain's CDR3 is CASYHSGTSGYNEQFF. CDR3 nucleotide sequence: TGTGCCAGCTATCACTCCGGGACTAGCGGATACAATGAGCAGTTCTTC.

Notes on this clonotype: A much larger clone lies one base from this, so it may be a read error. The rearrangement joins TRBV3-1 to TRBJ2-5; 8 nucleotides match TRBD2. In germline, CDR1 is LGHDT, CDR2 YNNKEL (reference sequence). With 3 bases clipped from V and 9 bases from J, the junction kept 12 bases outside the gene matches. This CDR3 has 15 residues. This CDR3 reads CASSQRGAAGEAQYF. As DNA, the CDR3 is TGTGCCAGCAGCCAGCGGGGCGCAGCGGGGGAGGCCCAGTACTTC.

Written as DNA, the CDR3 is TGCAGTGCTAGAGATGTAGGAGGCACAGATACGCAGTATTTT. The encoded protein is CSARDVGGTDTQYF. The chain uses TRBV20-1 and TRBJ2-3; D is undetermined. CDR1 DFQATT and CDR2 SNEGSKA come from the germline V gene (reference sequence). This CDR3 has 14 amino acids. V gave up 0 bases and J gave up 1 base, with 8 bases separating them.

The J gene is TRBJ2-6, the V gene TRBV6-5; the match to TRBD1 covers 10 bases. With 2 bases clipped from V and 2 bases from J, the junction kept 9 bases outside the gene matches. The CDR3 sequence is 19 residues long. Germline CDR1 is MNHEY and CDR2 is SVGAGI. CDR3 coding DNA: TGTGCCAGCAGTTACGACCGGACAGGGGGAACCCCTGGGGCCAACGTCCTGACTTTC. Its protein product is CASSYDRTGGTPGANVLTF.

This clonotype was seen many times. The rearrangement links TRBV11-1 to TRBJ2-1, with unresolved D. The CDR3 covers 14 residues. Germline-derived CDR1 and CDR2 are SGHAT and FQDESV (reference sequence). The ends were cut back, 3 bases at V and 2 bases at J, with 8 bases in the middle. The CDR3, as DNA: TGTGCCAGCAGCTTGAGCAGGACCTACAATGAGCAGTTCTTC. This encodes CASSLSRTYNEQFF. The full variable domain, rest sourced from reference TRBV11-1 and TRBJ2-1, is EAEVAQSPRYKITEKSQAVAFWCDPISGHATLYWYRQILGQGPELLVQFQDESVVDDSQLPKDRFSAERLKGVDSTLKIQPAELGDSAMYLCASSLSRTYNEQFFGPGTRLTVL.

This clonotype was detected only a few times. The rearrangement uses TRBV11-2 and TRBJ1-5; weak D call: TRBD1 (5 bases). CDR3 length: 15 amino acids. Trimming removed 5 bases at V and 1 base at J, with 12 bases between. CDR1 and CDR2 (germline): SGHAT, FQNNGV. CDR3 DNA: TGTGCCAGCAGCCCCGTCCGGGACAGCAATCAGCCCCAGCATTTT. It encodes CASSPVRDSNQPQHF.

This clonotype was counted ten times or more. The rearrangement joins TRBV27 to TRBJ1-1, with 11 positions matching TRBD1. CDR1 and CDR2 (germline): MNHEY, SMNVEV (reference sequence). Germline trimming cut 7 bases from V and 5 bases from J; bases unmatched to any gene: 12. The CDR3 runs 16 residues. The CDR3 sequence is CASTSGTGGSGTEAFF. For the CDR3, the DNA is TGTGCCAGCACGTCCGGGACAGGGGGATCGGGGACTGAAGCTTTCTTT.

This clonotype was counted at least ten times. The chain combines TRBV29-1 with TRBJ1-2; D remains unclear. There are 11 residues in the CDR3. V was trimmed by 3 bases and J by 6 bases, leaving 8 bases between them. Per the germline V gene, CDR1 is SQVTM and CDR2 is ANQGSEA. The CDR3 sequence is CSVDKGDGYTF. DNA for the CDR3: TGCAGCGTTGATAAAGGTGATGGCTACACCTTC. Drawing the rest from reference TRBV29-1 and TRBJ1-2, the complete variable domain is SAVISQKPSRDICQRGTSLTIQCQVDSQVTMMFWYRQQPGQSLTLIATANQGSEATYESGFVIDKFPISRPNLTFSTLTVSNMSPEDSSIYLCSVDKGDGYTFGSGTRLTVV.

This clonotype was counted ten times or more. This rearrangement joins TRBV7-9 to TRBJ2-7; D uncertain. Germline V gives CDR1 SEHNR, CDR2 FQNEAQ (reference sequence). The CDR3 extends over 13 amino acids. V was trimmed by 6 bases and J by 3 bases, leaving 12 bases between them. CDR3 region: CASRPTSVYEQYF. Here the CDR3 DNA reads TGTGCCAGCAGACCTACAAGTGTCTACGAGCAGTACTTC.

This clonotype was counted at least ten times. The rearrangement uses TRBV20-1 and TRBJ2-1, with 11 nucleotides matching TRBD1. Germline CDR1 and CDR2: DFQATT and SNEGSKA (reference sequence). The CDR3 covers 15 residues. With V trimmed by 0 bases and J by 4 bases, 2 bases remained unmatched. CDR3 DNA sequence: TGCAGTGCTAGAGACCGGGACAGGGGGTACAATGAGCAGTTCTTC. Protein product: CSARDRDRGYNEQFF.

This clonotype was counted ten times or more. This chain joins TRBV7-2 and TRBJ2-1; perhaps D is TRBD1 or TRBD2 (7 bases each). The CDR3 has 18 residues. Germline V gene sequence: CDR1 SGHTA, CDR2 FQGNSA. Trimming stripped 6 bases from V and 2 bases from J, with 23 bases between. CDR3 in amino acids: CASRPGQRTRPPYNEQFF. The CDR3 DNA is TGTGCCAGCAGACCGGGACAGAGGACTAGACCTCCCTACAATGAGCAGTTCTTC.